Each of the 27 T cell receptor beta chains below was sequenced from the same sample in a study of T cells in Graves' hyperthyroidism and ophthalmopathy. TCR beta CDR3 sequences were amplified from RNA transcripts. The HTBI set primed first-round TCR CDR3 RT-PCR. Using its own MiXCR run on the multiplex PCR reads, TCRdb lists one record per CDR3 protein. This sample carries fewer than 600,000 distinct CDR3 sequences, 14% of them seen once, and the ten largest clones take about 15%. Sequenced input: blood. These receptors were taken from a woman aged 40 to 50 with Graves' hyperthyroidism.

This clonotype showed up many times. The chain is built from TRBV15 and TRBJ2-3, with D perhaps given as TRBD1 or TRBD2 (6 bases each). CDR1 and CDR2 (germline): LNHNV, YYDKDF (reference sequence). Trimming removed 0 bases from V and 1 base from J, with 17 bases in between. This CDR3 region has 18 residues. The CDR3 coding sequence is TGTGCCACCAGCAGAGACACAGGGAGCGGGCTTGGCACAGATACGCAGTATTTT. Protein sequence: CATSRDTGSGLGTDTQYF.

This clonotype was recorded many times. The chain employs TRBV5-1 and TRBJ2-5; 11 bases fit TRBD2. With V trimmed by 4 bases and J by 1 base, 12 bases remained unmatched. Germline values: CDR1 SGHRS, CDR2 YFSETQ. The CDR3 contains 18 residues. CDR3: CASSNLGVAGGSQETQYF. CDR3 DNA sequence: TGCGCCAGCAGCAACCTCGGGGTAGCGGGAGGGAGCCAAGAGACCCAGTACTTC. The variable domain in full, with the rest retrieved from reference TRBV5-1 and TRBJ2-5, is KAGVTQTPRYLIKTRGQQVTLSCSPISGHRSVSWYQQTPGQGLQFLFEYFSETQRNKGNFPGRFSGRQFSNSRSEMNVSTLELGDSALYLCASSNLGVAGGSQETQYFGPGTRLLVL.

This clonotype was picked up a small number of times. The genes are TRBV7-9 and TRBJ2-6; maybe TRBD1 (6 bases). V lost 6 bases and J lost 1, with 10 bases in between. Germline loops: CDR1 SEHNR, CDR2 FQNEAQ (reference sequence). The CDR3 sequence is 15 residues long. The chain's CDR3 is CASRTDRSGANVLTF. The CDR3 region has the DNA TGTGCCAGCAGGACCGACAGGTCTGGGGCCAACGTCCTGACTTTC.

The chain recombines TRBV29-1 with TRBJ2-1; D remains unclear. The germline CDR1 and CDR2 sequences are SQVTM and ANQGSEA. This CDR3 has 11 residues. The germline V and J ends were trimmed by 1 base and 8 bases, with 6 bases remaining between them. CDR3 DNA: TGCAGCGTTGAAGGGTTCTATGAGCAGTTCTTC. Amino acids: CSVEGFYEQFF.

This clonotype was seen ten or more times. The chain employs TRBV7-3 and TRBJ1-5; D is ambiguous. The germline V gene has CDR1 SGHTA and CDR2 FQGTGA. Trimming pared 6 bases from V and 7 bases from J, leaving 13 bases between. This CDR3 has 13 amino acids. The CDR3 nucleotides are TGTGCCAGCAGTCCAGACCTGGGACAGCCCCAGCATTTT. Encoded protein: CASSPDLGQPQHF. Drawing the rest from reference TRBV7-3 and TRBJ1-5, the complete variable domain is GAGVSQTPSNKVTEKGKYVELRCDPISGHTALYWYRQSLGQGPEFLIYFQGTGAADDSGLPNDRFFAVRPEGSVSTLKIQRTERGDSAVYLCASSPDLGQPQHFGDGTRLSIL.

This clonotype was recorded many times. Here the CDR3 reads CASSVGSGGYNEQFF. As DNA, the CDR3 is TGTGCCAGCAGCGTAGGTAGCGGGGGTTACAATGAGCAGTTCTTC. The genes are TRBV9 and TRBJ2-1; 9 positions match TRBD2. There are 15 residues in the CDR3. Germline values: CDR1 SGDLS, CDR2 YYNGEE. The junction had 2 bases not matched to a gene; V was cut back by 0 bases and J by 4 bases.

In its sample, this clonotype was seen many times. The CDR3: CASSHQSNYGYTF. The CDR3 DNA is TGTGCCAGCAGTCATCAGTCGAACTATGGCTACACCTTC. V gene TRBV28 combines with J gene TRBJ1-2; D is uncertain. Looked up from germline, CDR1 is MDHEN and CDR2 is SYDVKM. The CDR3 length is 13 residues. Between the trimmed V and J ends, which lost 5 bases and 2 bases, there was a span of 9 bases.

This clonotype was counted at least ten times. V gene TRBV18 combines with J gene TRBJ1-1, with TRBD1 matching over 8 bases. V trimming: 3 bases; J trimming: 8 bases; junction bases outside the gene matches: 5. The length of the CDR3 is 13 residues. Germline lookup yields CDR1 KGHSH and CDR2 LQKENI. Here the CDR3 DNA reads TGTGCCAGCTCACCTAACCGGGACAGGGAAGCTTTCTTT. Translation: CASSPNRDREAFF.

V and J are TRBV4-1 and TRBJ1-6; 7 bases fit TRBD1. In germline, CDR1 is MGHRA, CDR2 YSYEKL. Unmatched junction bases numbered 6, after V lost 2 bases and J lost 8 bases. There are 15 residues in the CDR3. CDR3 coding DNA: TGCGCCAGCAGCCAACGACAGGGTGTCGATTCACCCCTCCACTTT. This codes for CASSQRQGVDSPLHF.

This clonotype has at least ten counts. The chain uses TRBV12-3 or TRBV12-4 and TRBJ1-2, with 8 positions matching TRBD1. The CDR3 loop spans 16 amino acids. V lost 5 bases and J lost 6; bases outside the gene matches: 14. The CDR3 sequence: CASSLMRAQGANGYTF. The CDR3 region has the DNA TGTGCCAGCAGTCTTATGCGGGCCCAGGGGGCTAATGGCTACACCTTC.

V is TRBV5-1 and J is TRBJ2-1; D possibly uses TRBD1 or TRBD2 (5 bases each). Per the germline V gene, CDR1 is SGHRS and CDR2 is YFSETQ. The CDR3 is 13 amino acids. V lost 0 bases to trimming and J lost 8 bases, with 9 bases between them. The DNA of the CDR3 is TGCGCCAGCAGCTTGGCGGGGCTGGATGAGCAGTTCTTC. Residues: CASSLAGLDEQFF. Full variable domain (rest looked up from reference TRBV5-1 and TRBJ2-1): KAGVTQTPRYLIKTRGQQVTLSCSPISGHRSVSWYQQTPGQGLQFLFEYFSETQRNKGNFPGRFSGRQFSNSRSEMNVSTLELGDSALYLCASSLAGLDEQFFGPGTRLTVL.

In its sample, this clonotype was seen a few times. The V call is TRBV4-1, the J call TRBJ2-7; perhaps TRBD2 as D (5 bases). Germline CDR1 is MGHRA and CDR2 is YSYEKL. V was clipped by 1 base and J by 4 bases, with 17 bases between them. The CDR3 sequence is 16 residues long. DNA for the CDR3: TGCGCCAGCAGCCAAGTCAAAGCCGGGATTTTGTACGAGCAGTACTTC. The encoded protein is CASSQVKAGILYEQYF.

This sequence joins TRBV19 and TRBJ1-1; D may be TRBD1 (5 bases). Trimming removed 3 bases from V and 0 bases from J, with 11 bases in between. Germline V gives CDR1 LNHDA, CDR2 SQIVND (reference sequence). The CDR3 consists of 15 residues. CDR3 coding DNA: TGTGCCAGTAGTATGCGACAGAACATGAACACTGAAGCTTTCTTT. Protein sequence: CASSMRQNMNTEAFF.

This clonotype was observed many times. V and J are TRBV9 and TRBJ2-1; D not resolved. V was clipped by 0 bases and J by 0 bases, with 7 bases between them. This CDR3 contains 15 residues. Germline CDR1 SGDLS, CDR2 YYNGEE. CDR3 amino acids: CASSVGASSYNEQFF. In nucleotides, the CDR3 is TGTGCCAGCAGCGTAGGCGCCAGCTCCTACAATGAGCAGTTCTTC.

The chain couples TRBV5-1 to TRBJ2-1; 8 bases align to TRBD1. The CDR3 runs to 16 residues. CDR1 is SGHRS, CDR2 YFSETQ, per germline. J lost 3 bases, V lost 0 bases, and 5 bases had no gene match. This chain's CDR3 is CASSLASGGIYNEQFF. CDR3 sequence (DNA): TGCGCCAGCAGCTTGGCGTCAGGGGGCATCTACAATGAGCAGTTCTTC. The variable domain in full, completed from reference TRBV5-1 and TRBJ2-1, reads KAGVTQTPRYLIKTRGQQVTLSCSPISGHRSVSWYQQTPGQGLQFLFEYFSETQRNKGNFPGRFSGRQFSNSRSEMNVSTLELGDSALYLCASSLASGGIYNEQFFGPGTRLTVL.

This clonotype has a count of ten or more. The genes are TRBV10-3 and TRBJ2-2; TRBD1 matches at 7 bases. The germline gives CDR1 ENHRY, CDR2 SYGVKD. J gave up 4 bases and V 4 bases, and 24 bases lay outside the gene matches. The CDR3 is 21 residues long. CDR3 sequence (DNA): TGTGCCATCAGTGGGACCTACTCCGGGACAGCGTGGAGTGGGAGCACCGGGGAGCTGTTTTTT. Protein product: CAISGTYSGTAWSGSTGELFF.

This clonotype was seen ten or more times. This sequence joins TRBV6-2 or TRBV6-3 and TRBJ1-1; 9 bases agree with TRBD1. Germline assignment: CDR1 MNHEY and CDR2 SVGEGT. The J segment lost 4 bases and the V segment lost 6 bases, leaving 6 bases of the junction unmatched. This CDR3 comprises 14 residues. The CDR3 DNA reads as TGTGCCAGCAGAAACAGGGGGCGCGGCACTGAAGCTTTCTTT. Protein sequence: CASRNRGRGTEAFF.

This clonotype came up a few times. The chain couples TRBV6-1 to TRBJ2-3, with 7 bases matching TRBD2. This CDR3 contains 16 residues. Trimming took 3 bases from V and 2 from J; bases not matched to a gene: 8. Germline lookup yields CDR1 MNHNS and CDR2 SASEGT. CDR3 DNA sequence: TGTGCCAGCAGTGACTCATCGACTAGCCCCACAGATACGCAGTATTTT. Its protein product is CASSDSSTSPTDTQYF.

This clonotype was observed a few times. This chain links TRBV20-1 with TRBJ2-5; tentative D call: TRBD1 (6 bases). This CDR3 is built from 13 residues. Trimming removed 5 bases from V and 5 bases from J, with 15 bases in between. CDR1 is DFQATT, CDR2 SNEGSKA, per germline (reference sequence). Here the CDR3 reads CSAGLQGLETQYF. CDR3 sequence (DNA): TGCAGTGCTGGCCTACAGGGTTTGGAGACCCAGTACTTC.

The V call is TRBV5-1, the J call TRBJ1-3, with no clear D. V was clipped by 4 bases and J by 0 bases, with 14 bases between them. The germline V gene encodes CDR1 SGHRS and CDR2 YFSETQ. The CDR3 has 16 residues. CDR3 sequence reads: CASSPDAIPSGNTIYF. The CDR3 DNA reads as TGCGCCAGCAGCCCCGACGCCATTCCCTCTGGAAACACCATATATTTT. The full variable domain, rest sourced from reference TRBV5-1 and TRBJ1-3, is KAGVTQTPRYLIKTRGQQVTLSCSPISGHRSVSWYQQTPGQGLQFLFEYFSETQRNKGNFPGRFSGRQFSNSRSEMNVSTLELGDSALYLCASSPDAIPSGNTIYFGEGSWLTVV.

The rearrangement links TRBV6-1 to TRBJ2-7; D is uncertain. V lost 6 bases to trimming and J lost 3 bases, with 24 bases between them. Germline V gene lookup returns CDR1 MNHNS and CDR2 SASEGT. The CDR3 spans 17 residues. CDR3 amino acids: CASSSEIKGSKYYEQYF. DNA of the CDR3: TGTGCCAGCAGCAGCGAGATAAAAGGGTCAAAGTACTACGAGCAGTACTTC.

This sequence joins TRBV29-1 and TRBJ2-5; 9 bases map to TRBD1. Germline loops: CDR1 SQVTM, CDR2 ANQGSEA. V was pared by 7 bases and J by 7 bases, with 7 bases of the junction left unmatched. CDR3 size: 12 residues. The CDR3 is CSGRDRVRTQYF. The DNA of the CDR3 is TGCAGCGGCCGGGACAGGGTGAGGACCCAGTACTTC.

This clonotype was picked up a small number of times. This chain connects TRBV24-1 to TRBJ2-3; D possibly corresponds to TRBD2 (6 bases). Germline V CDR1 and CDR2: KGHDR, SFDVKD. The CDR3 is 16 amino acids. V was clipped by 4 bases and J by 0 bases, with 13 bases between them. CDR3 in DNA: TGTGCCACCAGTGACTCCGGGAGCGGGAGCACAGATACGCAGTATTTT. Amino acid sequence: CATSDSGSGSTDTQYF.

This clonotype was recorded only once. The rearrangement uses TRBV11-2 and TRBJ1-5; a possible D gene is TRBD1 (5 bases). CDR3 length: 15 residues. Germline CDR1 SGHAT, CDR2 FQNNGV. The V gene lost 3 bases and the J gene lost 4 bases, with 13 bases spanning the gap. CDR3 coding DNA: TGTGCCAGCAGCTTGGTGCAGGGTCCTAATCAGCCCCAGCATTTT. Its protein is CASSLVQGPNQPQHF.

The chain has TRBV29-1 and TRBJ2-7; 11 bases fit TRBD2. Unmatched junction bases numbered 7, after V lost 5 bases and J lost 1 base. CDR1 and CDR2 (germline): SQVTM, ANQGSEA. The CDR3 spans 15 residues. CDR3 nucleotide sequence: TGCAGCGTTTCGATGGGACTAGCGGAATCCTACGAGCAGTACTTC. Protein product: CSVSMGLAESYEQYF.

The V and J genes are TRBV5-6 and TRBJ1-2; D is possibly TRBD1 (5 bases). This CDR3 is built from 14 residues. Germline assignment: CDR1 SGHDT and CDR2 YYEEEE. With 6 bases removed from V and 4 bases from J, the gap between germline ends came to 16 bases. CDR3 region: CASIQTGRLYGYTF. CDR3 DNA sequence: TGTGCCAGCATCCAAACAGGCCGACTCTATGGCTACACCTTC.

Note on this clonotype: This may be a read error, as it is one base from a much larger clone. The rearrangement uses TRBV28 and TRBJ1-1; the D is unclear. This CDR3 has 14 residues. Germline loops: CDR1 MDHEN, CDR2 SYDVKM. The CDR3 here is CAGSLVEFNTEAFF. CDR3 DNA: TGTGCCGGCAGTTTGGTCGAGTTTAACACTGAAGCTTTCTTT.